This T cell receptor beta chain was obtained from a study of ipilimumab plus nivolumab after autologous stem cell transplantation. V dropped 1 base and J dropped 1 base, with 8 bases sitting between them. The CDR3 loop spans 14 amino acids. Germline V CDR1 and CDR2: SGHKS, YYEKEE (reference sequence). This table comes from immunoSEQ multiplex PCR, and its TCRdb copy is limited to in-frame clones, with some not included. The top ten hold roughly 7.5% of the sample, which has some 19,000 clones, around 85% seen once. The material was PBMCs, obtained in a trial of ipilimumab plus nivolumab as post-transplant consolidation. The chain combines TRBV5-5 with TRBJ1-1; TRBD1 is a possible D gene (6 bases). The source of this sequence is a male donor with diffuse large B-cell lymphoma. CDR3 region: CASSLTGQNTEAFF. CDR3 DNA sequence: TGTGCCAGCAGCTTGACAGGGCAGAACACTGAAGCTTTCTTT. Full variable domain (missing parts from reference TRBV5-5 and TRBJ1-1): DAGVTQSPTHLIKTRGQQVTLRCSPISGHKSVSWYQQVLGQGPQFIFQYYEKEERGRGNFPDRFSARQFPNYSSELNVNALLLGDSALYLCASSLTGQNTEAFFGQGTRLTVV.